The 7 T cell receptor beta chains below were found in one sample sequenced in a study of cytomegalovirus exposure and HLA in healthy donors. 13 Jbeta primers and 60 Vbeta primers were used for the PCR. Only in-frame clones appear in the TCRdb table, and some are missing; sequencing was by immunoSEQ multiplex PCR. This sample has more than 85,000 clones, with roughly 70% found just once. Sequencing was carried out using PBMCs. The receptors were sampled from a woman aged 50 to 60 in good health and CMV-seropositive.

This chain connects TRBV7-9 to TRBJ1-4; D may be TRBD1 (6 bases). Germline loops: CDR1 SEHNR, CDR2 FQNEAQ (reference sequence). The CDR3 length is 17 residues. V was cut by 4 bases and J by 7 bases, with 22 bases left in between. This CDR3 is CASSSPLGGLRTEKLFF. CDR3 nucleotides: TGTGCCAGCAGCTCACCCCTCGGGGGGCTTCGGACTGAAAAACTGTTTTTT.

This sequence joins TRBV9 and TRBJ2-1; no definite D call. V dropped 5 bases and J dropped 10 bases, with 13 bases sitting between them. CDR3 size: 12 residues. CDR1 is SGDLS, CDR2 YYNGEE, per germline. The CDR3 bases are TGTGCCAGCAGTAGATCTACTGAGGAGCAGTTCTTC. Its translation: CASSRSTEEQFF. The full variable domain, in which reference TRBV9 and TRBJ2-1 provide the parts outside the CDR3, is DSGVTQTPKHLITATGQRVTLRCSPRSGDLSVYWYQQSLDQGLQFLIQYYNGEERAKGNILERFSAQQFPDLHSELNLSSLELGDSALYFCASSRSTEEQFFGPGTRLTVL.

This rearrangement joins TRBV12-2 to TRBJ1-2. TRBV12-2 is given as a pseudogene. The length of the CDR3 is 12 residues. The CDR3 bases are TGTGCAAGTCGCTCCCTGAGCGGCGGCTACACCTTC. Encoded protein: CASRSLSGGYTF.

This rearrangement joins TRBV5-1 to TRBJ2-7; D may be TRBD2 (6 bases). The CDR3 covers 17 residues. V was trimmed by 1 base and J by 6 bases, leaving 23 bases between them. Germline-derived CDR1 and CDR2 are SGHRS and YFSETQ. The chain's CDR3 is CASSLFSGSARFSEQYF. The CDR3 DNA follows: TGCGCCAGCAGCTTGTTTTCCGGGAGCGCACGGTTCAGCGAGCAGTACTTC. The full variable domain, rest sourced from reference TRBV5-1 and TRBJ2-7, is KAGVTQTPRYLIKTRGQQVTLSCSPISGHRSVSWYQQTPGQGLQFLFEYFSETQRNKGNFPGRFSGRQFSNSRSEMNVSTLELGDSALYLCASSLFSGSARFSEQYFGPGTRLTVT.

The rearrangement links TRBV29-1 to TRBJ2-5; 7 nucleotides line up with TRBD2. Germline assignment: CDR1 SQVTM and CDR2 ANQGSEA. CDR3 length: 12 amino acids. CDR3 sequence reads: CTLREVGETQYF. CDR3 nucleotide sequence: TGCACCCTACGGGAGGTTGGGGAGACCCAGTACTTC.

This clone was found a few times. This sequence joins TRBV6-5 and TRBJ1-2; perhaps TRBD1 as D (5 bases). The germline CDR1 and CDR2 sequences are MNHEY and SVGAGI. The V end was cut by 2 bases, the J end by 2 bases, with 12 bases between. CDR3 length equals 15 residues. The CDR3 loop is CASSYGWGGNYGYTF. Written as DNA, the CDR3 is TGTGCCAGCAGTTACGGTTGGGGGGGGAACTATGGCTACACCTTC.

V gene TRBV19 combines with J gene TRBJ2-7; TRBD1 is a possible D gene (5 bases). CDR3 length equals 14 residues. Trimming removed 1 base from V and 2 bases from J, with 9 bases in between. Germline assignment: CDR1 LNHDA and CDR2 SQIVND (reference sequence). The CDR3 nucleotides are TGTGCCAGTAGTATAGGGGGCACCGCCTACGAGCAGTACTTC. Its protein product is CASSIGGTAYEQYF.